This T cell receptor (beta chain) was sequenced for a study of T cell responses to AZD1222 COVID-19 vaccine. The assay was immunoSEQ multiplex PCR, and TCRdb's table has in-frame clones only and misses some. The sample shows 100,000 to 150,000 clones, approximately 90% of them seen only once. General study findings and limits: Reports say nearly half of spike-specific TCRs go after unmutated variant regions.

As concerns this clone: The antigen is unknown.

Trimming took 2 bases from V and 0 from J, leaving 8 bases between them. CDR3 length equals 15 residues. Germline values: CDR1 SNHLY, CDR2 FYNNEI. This clonotype was obtained from an adult in good health. The chain carries TRBV2 and TRBJ2-4; no clear D gene. The sample consisted of peripheral blood, taken on day 0 of MenACWY control vaccination. The CDR3 DNA reads as TGTGCCAGCAGTGAATCACTACTAGCCAAAAACATTCAGTACTTC. It codes for CASSESLLAKNIQYF.